This T cell receptor (beta chain) comes out of a study of blood T cell repertoires in COVID-19. As for the study in general: Sample material is recorded as cDNA or gDNA derived from T cells, B-cell-depleted T cells, or PBMCs.

Across about two dozen US areas, participants ranged in age from 18 to 89 years. Cohort placement rested on clinical history that participants reported themselves. Germline CDR1 is SGHNT and CDR2 is YYREEE (reference sequence). V was pared by 4 bases and J by 8 bases, with 15 bases of the junction left unmatched. This CDR3 spans 17 amino acids. The repertoire was sequenced with immunoSEQ multiplex PCR; TCRdb's copy has only in-frame clones and lacks some. Of 150,000 or so clones in the sample, approximately 86% were seen once. The specimen sequenced was PBMCs or T cells enriched from blood (not recorded which). V gene TRBV5-4 combines with J gene TRBJ1-4; 9 nucleotides match TRBD1. The source is a woman aged 40 to 55 who had been exposed to COVID-19. The CDR3 sequence: CASSVGQGQADEEKLFF. CDR3 DNA sequence: TGTGCCAGCAGCGTAGGACAGGGGCAGGCTGATGAAGAAAAACTGTTTTTT.